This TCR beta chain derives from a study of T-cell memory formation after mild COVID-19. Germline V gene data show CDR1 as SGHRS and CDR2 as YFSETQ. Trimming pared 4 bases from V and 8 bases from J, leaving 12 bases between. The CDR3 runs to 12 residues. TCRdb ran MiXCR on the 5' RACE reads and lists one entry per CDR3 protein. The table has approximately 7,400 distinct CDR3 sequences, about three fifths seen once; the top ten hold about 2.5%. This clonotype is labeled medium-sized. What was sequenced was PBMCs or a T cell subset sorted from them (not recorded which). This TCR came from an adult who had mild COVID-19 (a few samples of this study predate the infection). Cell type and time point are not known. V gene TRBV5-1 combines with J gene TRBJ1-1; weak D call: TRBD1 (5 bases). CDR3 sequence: CASSPPGPEAFF. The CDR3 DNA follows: TGCGCCAGCAGCCCGCCGGGGCCCGAAGCTTTCTTT.